The entry below gives a single T cell receptor beta chain sequence along with its context. Using immunoSEQ multiplex PCR, the repertoire was profiled, and TCRdb retains in-frame clones only, with some absent. The sample carries about 28,000 clones, approximately 91% recorded once. The data were obtained in a study of T cell changes during pregnancy in multiple sclerosis. The germline V gene has CDR1 KGHSH and CDR2 LQKENI. V dropped 5 bases and J dropped 7; count of bases not matched to a gene: 12. The CDR3 spans 15 residues. The receptor was derived from a female donor in good health, enrolled as a control in a pregnancy study. Sequenced here: CD4+ T cells from peripheral blood mononuclear cells, sampled in the first trimester of pregnancy. The chain joins TRBV18 to TRBJ1-2, with 8 bases identical to TRBD1. The CDR3 loop is CASSSNSGTGTGYTF. CDR3 nucleotide sequence: TGTGCCAGCTCATCAAACTCCGGGACAGGAACTGGCTACACCTTC.